Sequencing of this TCR beta chain was carried out in a study of blood T cells in healthy people across ages. This CDR3 has 12 amino acids. CDR1 DFQATT and CDR2 SNEGSKA come from the germline V gene (reference sequence). V was shortened by 5 bases and J by 8 bases, with 15 bases between the two germline ends. PCR was performed a second time for roughly 6 to 12 cycles using a sample-barcoded 5' primer and a J-beta primer mix. Via MiXCR, TCRdb re-called the 5' RACE reads, giving one row per CDR3 protein. This table has some 890,000 distinct CDR3 sequences, approximately 32% appearing once. These records were also assigned to another study, of T cells of mothers and their children.

The chain recombines TRBV20-1 with TRBJ1-2, with D tentatively TRBD1 (5 bases). Input material: blood. The TCR comes from a woman aged 35 to 49 in good health. This CDR3 reads CSAGRGTGGYTF. For the CDR3, the DNA is TGCAGTGCTGGTAGAGGGACTGGGGGCTACACCTTC.